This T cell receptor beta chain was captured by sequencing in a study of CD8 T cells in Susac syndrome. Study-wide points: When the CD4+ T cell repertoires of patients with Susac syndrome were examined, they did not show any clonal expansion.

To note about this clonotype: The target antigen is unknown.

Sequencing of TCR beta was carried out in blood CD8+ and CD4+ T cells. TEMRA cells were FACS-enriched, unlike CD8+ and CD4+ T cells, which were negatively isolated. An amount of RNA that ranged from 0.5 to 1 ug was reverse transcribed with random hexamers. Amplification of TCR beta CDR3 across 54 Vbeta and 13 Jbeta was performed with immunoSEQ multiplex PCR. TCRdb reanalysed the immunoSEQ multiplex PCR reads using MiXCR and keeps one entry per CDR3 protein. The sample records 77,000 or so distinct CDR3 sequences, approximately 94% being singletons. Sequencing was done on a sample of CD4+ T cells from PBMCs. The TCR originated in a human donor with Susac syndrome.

CDR3 amino acids: CASSRPSDTDTQYF. CDR3 nucleotides: TGTGCCAGCAGTCGCCCAAGTGACACAGATACGCAGTATTTT. The chain recombines TRBV27 with TRBJ2-3, with D hard to call. This CDR3 has 14 amino acids. V was trimmed by 5 bases and J by 2 bases, leaving 11 bases between them. The germline gives CDR1 MNHEY, CDR2 SMNVEV (reference sequence).